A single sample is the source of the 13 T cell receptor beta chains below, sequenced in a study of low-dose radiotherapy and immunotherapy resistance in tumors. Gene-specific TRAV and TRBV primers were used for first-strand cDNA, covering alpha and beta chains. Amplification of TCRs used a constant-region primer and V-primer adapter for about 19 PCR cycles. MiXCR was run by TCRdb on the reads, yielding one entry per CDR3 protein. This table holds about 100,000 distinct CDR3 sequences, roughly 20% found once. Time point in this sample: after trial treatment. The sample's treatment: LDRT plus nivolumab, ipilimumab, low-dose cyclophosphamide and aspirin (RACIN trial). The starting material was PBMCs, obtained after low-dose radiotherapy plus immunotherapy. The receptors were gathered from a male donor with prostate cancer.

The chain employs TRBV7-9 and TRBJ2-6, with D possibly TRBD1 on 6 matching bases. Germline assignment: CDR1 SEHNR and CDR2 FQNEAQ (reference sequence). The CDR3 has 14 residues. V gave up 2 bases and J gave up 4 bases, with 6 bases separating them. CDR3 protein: CASSLQGGANVLTF. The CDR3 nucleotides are TGTGCCAGCAGCTTACAGGGGGGGGCCAACGTCCTGACTTTC.

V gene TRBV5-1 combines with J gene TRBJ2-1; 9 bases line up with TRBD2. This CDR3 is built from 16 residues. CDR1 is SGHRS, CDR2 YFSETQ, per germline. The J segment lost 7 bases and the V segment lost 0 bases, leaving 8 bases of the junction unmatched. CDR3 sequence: CASSLGVSGGQNEQFF. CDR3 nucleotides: TGCGCCAGCAGCTTGGGGGTTAGCGGGGGCCAGAATGAGCAGTTCTTC.

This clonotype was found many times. The DNA for the CDR3 is TGTGCCAGCAGCTTAGCCGCGGGGAACTACGAGCAGTACTTC. Its translation: CASSLAAGNYEQYF. V usage is TRBV7-9 and J usage is TRBJ2-7, with D perhaps matching TRBD2 (6 bases). Trimming pared 0 bases from V and 3 bases from J, leaving 9 bases between. Germline-derived CDR1 and CDR2 are SEHNR and FQNEAQ (reference sequence). The CDR3 has 14 amino acids.

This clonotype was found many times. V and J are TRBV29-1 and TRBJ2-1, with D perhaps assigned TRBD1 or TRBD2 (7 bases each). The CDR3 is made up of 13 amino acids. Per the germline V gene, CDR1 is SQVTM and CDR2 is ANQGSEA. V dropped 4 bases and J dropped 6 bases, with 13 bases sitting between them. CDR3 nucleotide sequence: TGCAGCGTTGGTCCAGGGGGGGGCAATGAGCAGTTCTTC. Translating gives CSVGPGGGNEQFF.

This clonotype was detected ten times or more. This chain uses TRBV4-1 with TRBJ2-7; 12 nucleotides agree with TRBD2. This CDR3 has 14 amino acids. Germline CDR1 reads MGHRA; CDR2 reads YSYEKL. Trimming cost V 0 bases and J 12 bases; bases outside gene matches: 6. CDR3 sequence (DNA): TGCGCCAGCAGCCAAGAAGGACTAGCGGGGATAAGGTACTTC. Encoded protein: CASSQEGLAGIRYF.

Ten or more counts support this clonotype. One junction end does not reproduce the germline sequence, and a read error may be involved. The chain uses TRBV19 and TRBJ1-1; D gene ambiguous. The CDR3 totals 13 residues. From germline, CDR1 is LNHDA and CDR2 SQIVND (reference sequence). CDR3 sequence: CASSMGVNTGAFF. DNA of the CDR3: TGTGCCAGTAGTATGGGTGTGAACACTGGAGCTTTCTTT. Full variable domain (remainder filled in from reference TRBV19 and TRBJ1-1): DGGITQSPKYLFRKEGQNVTLSCEQNLNHDAMYWYRQDPGQGLRLIYYSQIVNDFQKGDIAEGYSVSREKKESFPLTVTSAQKNPTAFYLCASSMGVNTGAFFGQGTRLTVV.

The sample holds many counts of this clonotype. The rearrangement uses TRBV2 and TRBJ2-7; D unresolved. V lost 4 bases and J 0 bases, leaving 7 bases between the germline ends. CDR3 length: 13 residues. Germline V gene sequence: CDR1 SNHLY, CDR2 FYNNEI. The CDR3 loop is CASSVAPSYEQYF. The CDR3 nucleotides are TGTGCCAGCAGTGTGGCGCCCTCCTACGAGCAGTACTTC.

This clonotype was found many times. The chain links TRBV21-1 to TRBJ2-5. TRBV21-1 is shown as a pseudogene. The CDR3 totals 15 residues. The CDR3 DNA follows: TGTGCCAGCAGCAAATTTCAGAAAAACCAAGAGACCCAGTACTTC. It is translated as CASSKFQKNQETQYF.

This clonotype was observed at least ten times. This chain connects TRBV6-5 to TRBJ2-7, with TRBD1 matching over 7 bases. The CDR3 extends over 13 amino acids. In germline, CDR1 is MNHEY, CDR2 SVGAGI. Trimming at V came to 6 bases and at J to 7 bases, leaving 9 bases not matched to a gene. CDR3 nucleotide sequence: TGTGCCAGCAGGGGGACAGTCTGGATGGAGCAGTACTTC. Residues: CASRGTVWMEQYF.

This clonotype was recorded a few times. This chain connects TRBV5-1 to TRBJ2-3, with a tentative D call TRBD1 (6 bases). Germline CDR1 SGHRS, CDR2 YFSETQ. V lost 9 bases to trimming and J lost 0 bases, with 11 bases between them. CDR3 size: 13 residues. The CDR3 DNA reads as TGCGCCACCACGACAGGAAGCACAGATACGCAGTATTTT. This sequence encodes CATTTGSTDTQYF.

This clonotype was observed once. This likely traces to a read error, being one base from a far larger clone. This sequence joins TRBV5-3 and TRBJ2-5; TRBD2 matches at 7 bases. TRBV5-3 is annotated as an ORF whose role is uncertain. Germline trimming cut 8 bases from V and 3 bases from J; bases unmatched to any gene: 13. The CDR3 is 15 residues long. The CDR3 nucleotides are TGTGCCAGCAACCCGACGGGACGGGGGGAAGAGACCCAGTACTTC. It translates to CASNPTGRGEETQYF.

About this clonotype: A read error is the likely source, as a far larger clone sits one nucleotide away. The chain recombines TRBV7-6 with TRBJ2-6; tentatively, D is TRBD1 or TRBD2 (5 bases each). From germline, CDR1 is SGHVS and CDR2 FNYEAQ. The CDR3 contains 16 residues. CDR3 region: CAPRDHNHSGASVLTF. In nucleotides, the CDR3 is TGTGCCCCACGGGACCACAACCACTCTGGGGCCAGCGTCCTGACTTTC. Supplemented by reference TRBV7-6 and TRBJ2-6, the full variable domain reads GAGVSQSPRYKVTKRGQDVALRCDPISGHVSLYWYRQALGQGPEFLTYFNYEAQQDKSGLPNDRFSAERPEGSISTLTIQRTEQRDSAMYRCAPRDHNHSGASVLTFGAGSRLTVL.

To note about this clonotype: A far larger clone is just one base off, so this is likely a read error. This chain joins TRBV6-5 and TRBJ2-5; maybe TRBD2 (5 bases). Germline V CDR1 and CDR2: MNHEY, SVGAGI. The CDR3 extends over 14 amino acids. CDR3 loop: CASKRGGYQETRYF. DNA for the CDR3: TGTGCCAGCAAAAGAGGCGGGTACCAAGAGACCCGGTACTTC.